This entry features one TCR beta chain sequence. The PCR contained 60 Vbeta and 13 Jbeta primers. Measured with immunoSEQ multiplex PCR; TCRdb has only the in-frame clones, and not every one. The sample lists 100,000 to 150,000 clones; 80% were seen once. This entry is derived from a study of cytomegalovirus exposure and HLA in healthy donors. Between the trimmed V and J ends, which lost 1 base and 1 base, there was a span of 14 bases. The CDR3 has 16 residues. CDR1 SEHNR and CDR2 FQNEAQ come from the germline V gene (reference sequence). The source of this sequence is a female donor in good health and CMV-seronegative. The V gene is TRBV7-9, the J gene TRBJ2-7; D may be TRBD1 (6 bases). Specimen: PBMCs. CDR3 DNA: TGTGCCAGCAGCTTAGTCCACCGGGACATGTCCTACGAGCAGTACTTC. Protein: CASSLVHRDMSYEQYF.